A single sample gave rise to the 30 T cell receptor beta chains below, sequenced in a study of T cell changes during pregnancy in multiple sclerosis. Sequencing was performed with immunoSEQ multiplex PCR; in TCRdb, only in-frame clones are kept and a portion is missing. This sample yields tens of thousands of clones, of which 80% to 95% are seen a single time; 0.99% belongs to the top ten. The specimen comprised peripheral blood, sampled after pregnancy. The origin of the receptors is a female donor with multiple sclerosis, enrolled in a pregnancy study.

The count of this clone is one. This rearrangement joins TRBV9 to TRBJ2-7, with 9 bases fitting TRBD1. There are 15 residues in the CDR3. V dropped 2 bases and J dropped 3; count of bases not matched to a gene: 6. In germline, CDR1 is SGDLS, CDR2 YYNGEE. This CDR3 is CASSVQTGGLYEQYF. CDR3 nucleotide sequence: TGTGCCAGCAGCGTTCAGACAGGGGGTCTCTACGAGCAGTACTTC.

The V call is TRBV6-4, the J call TRBJ2-1; D ambiguous. V dropped 6 bases and J dropped 0 bases, with 12 bases sitting between them. The CDR3 covers 15 residues. Germline V CDR1 and CDR2: MRHNA, SNTAGT. Here the CDR3 DNA reads TGTGCCAGCAGCCACGAGATGAGCTCCTACAATGAGCAGTTCTTC. It yields the protein CASSHEMSSYNEQFF.

The chain has TRBV6-6 and TRBJ2-3; 8 bases are a match to TRBD2. The junction had 10 bases not matched to a gene; V was cut back by 2 bases and J by 6 bases. Looked up from germline, CDR1 is MNHNY and CDR2 is SVGAGI (reference sequence). This CDR3 comprises 16 residues. CDR3 amino acids: CASSYEGAGGRDTQYF. In DNA, the CDR3 is TGTGCCAGCAGTTACGAAGGTGCGGGGGGAAGGGATACGCAGTATTTT.

The chain combines TRBV10-3 with TRBJ1-1; 7 bases agree with TRBD1. The CDR3 loop spans 15 amino acids. V was clipped by 8 bases and J by 1 base; unmatched bases: 10. Germline V CDR1 and CDR2: ENHRY, SYGVKD. The CDR3 reads CAISEGTEPNTEAFF. Here the CDR3 DNA reads TGTGCCATCTCTGAGGGGACAGAACCGAACACTGAAGCTTTCTTT.

The genes are TRBV19 and TRBJ2-7, with D unclear. CDR1 is LNHDA, CDR2 SQIVND, per germline (reference sequence). This CDR3 has 12 amino acids. With 6 bases removed from V and 2 bases from J, the gap between germline ends came to 8 bases. The DNA of the CDR3 is TGTGCCAGTAGGTCCGGAGCCTACGAGCAGTACTTC. Translated, it gives CASRSGAYEQYF.

This chain uses TRBV7-9 with TRBJ1-5, with D maybe TRBD1 (6 bases). V was clipped by 4 bases and J by 5 bases, with 12 bases between them. Germline CDR1 is SEHNR and CDR2 is FQNEAQ (reference sequence). This CDR3 spans 14 amino acids. The CDR3 region is CASSSNRDYQPQHF. The CDR3 coding sequence is TGTGCCAGCAGCTCCAACAGGGATTATCAGCCCCAGCATTTT. Full variable domain (outside the CDR3, taken from reference TRBV7-9 and TRBJ1-5): DTGVSQNPRHKITKRGQNVTFRCDPISEHNRLYWYRQTLGQGPEFLTYFQNEAQLEKSRLLSDRFSAERPKGSFSTLEIQRTEQGDSAMYLCASSSNRDYQPQHFGDGTRLSIL.

This clone was observed a single time. The V gene is TRBV29-1, the J gene TRBJ1-2; the D is unclear. V dropped 4 bases and J dropped 8 bases, with 5 bases sitting between them. The germline V gene has CDR1 SQVTM and CDR2 ANQGSEA. The CDR3 consists of 9 residues. The CDR3 loop reads CSVGEGYTF. CDR3 DNA sequence: TGCAGCGTTGGGGAGGGCTACACCTTC.

The CDR3 loop reads CATAQGTGYTF. The CDR3 coding sequence is TGTGCCACTGCACAGGGTACTGGCTACACCTTC. V gene TRBV6-5 combines with J gene TRBJ1-2; D is perhaps TRBD1 (6 bases). This CDR3 region has 11 residues. The V gene lost 10 bases and the J gene lost 7 bases, with 13 bases spanning the gap. Germline CDR1 MNHEY, CDR2 SVGAGI.

Here the CDR3 DNA reads TGCGCCAGCAGCTTCGCCGAGGGCGGAGAGACCCAGTACTTC. This codes for CASSFAEGGETQYF. This rearrangement joins TRBV5-1 to TRBJ2-5, with D perhaps matching TRBD2 (5 bases). The CDR3 is 14 residues long. V was cut by 2 bases and J by 4 bases, with 12 bases left in between. CDR1 and CDR2 from the germline V gene are SGHRS and YFSETQ.

This chain uses TRBV19 with TRBJ1-3; D call uncertain. The V gene's germline CDR1 is LNHDA and CDR2 SQIVND (reference sequence). Trimming removed 0 bases at V and 7 bases at J, with 7 bases between. The CDR3 runs 13 residues. The CDR3 DNA reads as TGTGCCAGTAGTATAGACGTCGGGAACACCATATATTTT. Protein sequence: CASSIDVGNTIYF.

The rearrangement uses TRBV2 and TRBJ2-7, with D possibly matching TRBD2 (6 bases). CDR1 is SNHLY and CDR2 is FYNNEI in the germline V gene. V gave up 7 bases and J gave up 7 bases, with 11 bases separating them. The CDR3 is 11 residues long. DNA of the CDR3: TGTGCCAGCAAGGGAGGCAGGGAGCAGTACTTC. Protein sequence: CASKGGREQYF.

This chain joins TRBV27 and TRBJ2-7; 7 bases align to TRBD1. This CDR3 is 15 amino acids long. Trimming cost V 6 bases and J 1 base; bases outside gene matches: 9. CDR1 is MNHEY and CDR2 is SMNVEV in the germline V gene (reference sequence). The CDR3 sequence: CASRWGTDSSYEQYF. In DNA form, the CDR3 reads TGTGCCAGCAGGTGGGGGACAGATTCATCCTACGAGCAGTACTTC.

The gene calls are TRBV7-3 and TRBJ2-5, with TRBD2 matching 10 bases. Germline CDR1 is SGHTA and CDR2 is FQGTGA. V dropped 5 bases and J dropped 2; count of bases not matched to a gene: 2. CDR3 size: 14 residues. The CDR3 DNA reads TGTGCCAGCAGCCCTAGCGGGGGACAAGAGACCCAGTACTTC. Residues: CASSPSGGQETQYF.

The CDR3 sequence is CASSLQGAGYTF. CDR3 bases: TGTGCCAGCAGCTTACAGGGGGCTGGCTACACCTTC. The chain carries TRBV11-2 and TRBJ1-2; 8 bases map to TRBD1. Germline V lookup: CDR1 SGHAT, CDR2 FQNNGV. Trimming at V came to 2 bases and at J to 7 bases, leaving 0 bases not matched to a gene. CDR3 size: 12 residues.

This chain links TRBV19 with TRBJ2-1; TRBD2 agrees at 11 bases. Germline loops: CDR1 LNHDA, CDR2 SQIVND (reference sequence). The CDR3 spans 17 residues. With 4 bases clipped from V and 7 bases from J, the junction kept 12 bases outside the gene matches. The CDR3 DNA follows: TGTGCCAGTAGTACCCTCCGGATAGCGGGGGGGCGGAATGAGCAGTTCTTC. The encoded protein is CASSTLRIAGGRNEQFF.

This clone was counted once. The V gene is TRBV7-3, the J gene TRBJ2-5, with 8 positions matching TRBD2. The CDR3 sequence is 14 residues long. CDR1 is SGHTA and CDR2 is FQGTGA in the germline V gene. V lost 2 bases and J lost 3; bases outside the gene matches: 2. The CDR3, as DNA: TGTGCCAGCAGCTTACACGGGGGGGAAGAGACCCAGTACTTC. Protein: CASSLHGGEETQYF.

This chain joins TRBV7-2 and TRBJ2-2; D ambiguous. Germline assignment: CDR1 SGHTA and CDR2 FQGNSA. The CDR3 has 13 amino acids. The V end was cut by 2 bases, the J end by 3 bases, with 4 bases between. The CDR3 DNA reads as TGTGCCAGCAGCTTAATATACACCGGGGAGCTGTTTTTT. It encodes CASSLIYTGELFF.

The V gene is TRBV4-3, the J gene TRBJ1-5, with D uncertain. Trimming pared 0 bases from V and 3 bases from J, leaving 18 bases between. CDR1 is LGHNA and CDR2 is YSLEER in the germline V gene. The length of the CDR3 is 18 residues. In nucleotides, the CDR3 is TGCGCCAGCAGCCAAGATTTTAGTAGTGGGCAGTACAATCAGCCCCAGCATTTT. This codes for CASSQDFSSGQYNQPQHF.

This clone appeared a few times. CDR3 protein: CASSTSAGLGYTF. DNA for the CDR3: TGTGCCAGTAGTACAAGTGCGGGTCTTGGCTACACCTTC. The rearrangement uses TRBV19 and TRBJ1-2, with D uncertain. This CDR3 is built from 13 residues. Per the germline V gene, CDR1 is LNHDA and CDR2 is SQIVND (reference sequence). Trimming took 4 bases from V and 7 from J, leaving 13 bases between them.

The rearrangement links TRBV6-5 to TRBJ2-7; perhaps TRBD2 as D (7 bases). The CDR3 is 15 amino acids. V lost 0 bases to trimming and J lost 0 bases, with 9 bases between them. CDR1 and CDR2 (germline): MNHEY, SVGAGI. Written as DNA, the CDR3 is TGTGCCAGCAGTTACTCGAGGGGGGGCTCCTACGAGCAGTACTTC. As protein: CASSYSRGGSYEQYF.

Points on this clone: One junction end disagrees with the germline gene, perhaps due to a read error. The chain recombines TRBV7-7 with TRBJ2-2, with TRBD2 as a possible D gene (6 bases). Germline loops: CDR1 SSHAT, CDR2 FNYEAQ (reference sequence). CDR3 length: 16 amino acids. The CDR3 here is CASSLVVAAGTGELFF. In DNA, the CDR3 is TGTGCTAGCAGCTTAGTGGTAGCGGCTGGCACCGGGGAGCTGTTTTTT.

This clone was counted only a few times. The chain uses TRBV14 and TRBJ1-2; unclear D gene. The CDR3 is made up of 15 amino acids. The V end was cut by 0 bases, the J end by 4 bases, with 12 bases between. The germline V gene has CDR1 SGHDN and CDR2 FVKESK. This CDR3 is CASSQEQPRVYGYTF. The DNA for the CDR3 is TGTGCCAGCAGCCAAGAACAGCCACGCGTCTATGGCTACACCTTC.

The rearrangement links TRBV7-2 to TRBJ2-3; TRBD2 aligns across 11 bases. The CDR3 runs 16 residues. Losses at the gene ends were 4 bases for V and 5 bases for J; bases not matched to a gene: 8. In germline, CDR1 is SGHTA, CDR2 FQGNSA. The CDR3 is CASSWGSGGAGDTQYF. CDR3 coding DNA: TGTGCCAGCAGCTGGGGTAGCGGGGGGGCTGGAGATACGCAGTATTTT.

The J gene is TRBJ1-1, the V gene TRBV2; 7 positions match TRBD1. Germline V CDR1 and CDR2: SNHLY, FYNNEI. The J segment lost 8 bases and the V segment lost 5 bases, leaving 5 bases of the junction unmatched. The CDR3 extends over 12 amino acids. In DNA, the CDR3 is TGTGCCAGCAGTTGGACAGGCGTAGAAGCTTTCTTT. This sequence encodes CASSWTGVEAFF.

The rearrangement links TRBV7-9 to TRBJ2-7, with a weak D call TRBD2 (5 bases). V was shortened by 2 bases and J by 4 bases, with 9 bases between the two germline ends. This CDR3 region has 13 residues. Germline V gene sequence: CDR1 SEHNR, CDR2 FQNEAQ (reference sequence). The CDR3 DNA sequence: TGTGCCAGCAGCTTAAGGTCGGGGTACGAGCAGTACTTC. This encodes CASSLRSGYEQYF.

V usage is TRBV5-1 and J usage is TRBJ2-6; 9 positions agree with TRBD1. The V segment lost 3 bases and the J segment 0 bases; nucleotides outside the gene matches: 7. The CDR3 sequence is 18 residues long. Germline V gene lookup returns CDR1 SGHRS and CDR2 YFSETQ. CDR3 in DNA: TGCGCCAGCAGCTCCCCCGGGACAGGGAGCTCTGGGGCCAACGTCCTGACTTTC. It encodes CASSSPGTGSSGANVLTF.

This chain joins TRBV7-2 and TRBJ2-2; D may be TRBD2 (7 bases). Germline CDR1 and CDR2: SGHTA and FQGNSA. The CDR3 runs to 16 residues. V lost 7 bases, J lost 1 base, and 16 bases lay in between. The CDR3 coding sequence is TGTGCCAGCACCCGGGGGGCCCAGAGGAACACCGGGGAGCTGTTTTTT. This sequence encodes CASTRGAQRNTGELFF.

In nucleotides, the CDR3 is TGTGCCAGCACCAAGAACACTGAAGCTTTCTTT. As protein: CASTKNTEAFF. The chain uses TRBV6-6 and TRBJ1-1; D is undetermined. From germline, CDR1 is MNHNY and CDR2 SVGAGI (reference sequence). The germline V and J ends were trimmed by 7 bases and 1 base, with 4 bases remaining between them. The CDR3 has 11 residues.

The CDR3 sequence is CASSLEGGVVKNIQYF. CDR3 in DNA: TGTGCCAGCAGCTTGGAAGGCGGGGTTGTCAAAAACATTCAGTACTTC. This chain joins TRBV7-9 and TRBJ2-4; a weak D match, TRBD2 (6 bases). The CDR3 is 16 amino acids. Germline V gene sequence: CDR1 SEHNR, CDR2 FQNEAQ (reference sequence). Trimming removed 3 bases at V and 3 bases at J, with 15 bases between.

This clone was seen only a few times. The chain combines TRBV5-5 with TRBJ1-5; the D is unclear. The CDR3 runs 14 residues. Germline V gene data show CDR1 as SGHKS and CDR2 as YYEKEE (reference sequence). With 0 bases removed from V and 3 bases from J, the gap between germline ends came to 7 bases. The CDR3 region is CASSLGHSNQPQHF. Here the CDR3 DNA reads TGTGCCAGCAGCTTGGGACACTCCAATCAGCCCCAGCATTTT.